This T cell receptor (beta chain) is drawn from a study of T cells after yellow fever vaccination. Findings of the study overall: A secondary response was less intense yet reached its peak sooner, at day 5 versus 15. Few clonotypes appeared in both CD4 and CD8 compartments.

This CDR3 spans 13 amino acids. Germline CDR1 is SGHVS and CDR2 is FQNEAQ. V lost 5 bases and J lost 6, with 14 bases in between. TCRdb analysed the 5' RACE reads with MiXCR anew, one entry per CDR3 protein. The sample carries around 600,000 distinct CDR3 sequences, about 12% recorded once. This clonotype was detected a few times. What it binds is unknown. The sequences come from PBMCs, collected on the day of the yellow fever booster vaccination. The chain carries TRBV7-8 and TRBJ2-7, with D unclear. The TCR originated in a man aged 30-40 years who received the YFV17D yellow fever vaccine. The CDR3 reads CASSPDVPLEQYF. CDR3 nucleotides: TGTGCCAGCAGCCCGGATGTCCCCCTCGAGCAGTACTTC.